This T cell receptor (beta chain) was documented in a study of persistence of HIV-infected CD4 T cells. Study-wide background: Donors had been on suppressive ART for a median of about 8 years. Study outcomes and limitations: The rare CMV-responding cells with HIV-1 proviruses were not separately TCR-sequenced. Degenerate expanded CDR3beta sequences were enriched among CMV- and Gag-responding cells.

Lysates of CMV-infected fibroblasts at approximately 10 ug/mL stimulated these cells. CD40L-negative CD69-negative CD45RO-high memory CD4+ T cells were sorted as populations depleted of antigen-responding cells. For at least 4 years, plasma HIV-1 RNA was undetectable (<50 copies/mL). The CDR3 runs to 13 residues. Between the trimmed V and J ends, which lost 7 bases and 1 base, there was a span of 11 bases. Germline V CDR1 and CDR2: SGDLS, YYNGEE. On this clone: Its specificity is not known.

Sequencing used immunoSEQ version 4 in survey mode. TCRdb keeps only in-frame clones here, not all; method: immunoSEQ multiplex PCR. The data contain roughly 34,000 clones, around 76% of them seen just once; the ten biggest clones take up 5% to 7%. The TCR originated in an adult woman with HIV who was CMV-seropositive. Sequencing used CD4+ T cells sorted from PBMCs after approximately 19-hour stimulation, obtained from a patient who received antiretroviral therapy. This rearrangement joins TRBV9 to TRBJ1-1, with D unresolved. CDR3 nucleotides: TGTGCCAGCGGAGGACTATCGAACACTGAAGCTTTCTTT. It yields the protein CASGGLSNTEAFF.